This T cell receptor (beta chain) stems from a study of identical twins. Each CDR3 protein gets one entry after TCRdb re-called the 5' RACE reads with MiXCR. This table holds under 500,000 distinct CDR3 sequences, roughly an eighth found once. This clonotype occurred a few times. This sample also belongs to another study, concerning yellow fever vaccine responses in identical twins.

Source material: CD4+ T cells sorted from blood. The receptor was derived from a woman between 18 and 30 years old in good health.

CDR3 bases: TGTGCCAGCAGAAAGACAGGGAACACCGGGGAGCTGTTTTTT. Protein: CASRKTGNTGELFF. The chain employs TRBV11-2 and TRBJ2-2; D may be TRBD1 (6 bases). Germline V gene data show CDR1 as SGHAT and CDR2 as FQNNGV. The CDR3 sequence is 14 residues long. Trimming removed 6 bases from V and 1 base from J, with 9 bases in between.